This entry lists 12 T cell receptor beta chains sequenced from one sample in a study of beta chain features in type 1 diabetes. Points from the study as a whole: In every one of the four CD4+ subsets, TCRB CDR3s were moderately but significantly shorter in Type 1 diabetes patients.

No antigens are known for them. What was sequenced were expressed TCRB transcripts, since all of the isolated RNA had been reverse transcribed. The table came from immunoSEQ multiplex PCR; TCRdb's copy has only in-frame clones and leaves some out. This sample has more than 250,000 clones, with about 15% found just once. Sequenced: naive CD4+ T cells from blood. The source is a man aged 18-30 years with type 1 diabetes.

The chain has TRBV28 and TRBJ1-2; possibly TRBD1 for D (5 bases). Germline CDR1 MDHEN, CDR2 SYDVKM. The CDR3 length is 11 residues. V lost 2 bases to trimming and J lost 9 bases, with 7 bases between them. The DNA of the CDR3 is TGTGCCAGCAGTTTAGGGGGGAGCTACACCTTC. Translation gives CASSLGGSYTF.

This clone was picked up a small number of times. The gene calls are TRBV9 and TRBJ1-2; a weak D match, TRBD1 (6 bases). The CDR3 runs to 13 residues. V was pared by 2 bases and J by 3 bases, with 8 bases between. CDR1 and CDR2 (germline): SGDLS, YYNGEE. The CDR3, as DNA: TGTGCCAGCAGCGTTCAGGGGCACTATGGCTACACCTTC. Translation: CASSVQGHYGYTF.

This clone appeared a few times. This rearrangement joins TRBV19 to TRBJ2-1; possible D gene TRBD1, 6 bases. V gave up 5 bases and J gave up 2 bases, with 13 bases separating them. The CDR3 is 15 amino acids. Germline V lookup: CDR1 LNHDA, CDR2 SQIVND (reference sequence). The CDR3 nucleotides read TGTGCCAGTAGTTTACGCCGGGACACCTACAATGAGCAGTTCTTC. Translating gives CASSLRRDTYNEQFF.

The V gene is TRBV11-2, the J gene TRBJ1-1, with 8 bases fitting TRBD1. This CDR3 has 17 amino acids. V shed 1 base, J shed 1 base, and the junction held 8 bases outside the gene matches. Germline values: CDR1 SGHAT, CDR2 FQNNGV. For the CDR3, the DNA is TGTGCCAGCAGCTTAGCAATTTCAGGGGGCTCGAACACTGAAGCTTTCTTT. Amino acids: CASSLAISGGSNTEAFF.

This clone was counted between two and nine times. This chain uses TRBV7-9 with TRBJ1-4, with 8 nucleotides matching TRBD1. Germline V gives CDR1 SEHNR, CDR2 FQNEAQ (reference sequence). Germline trimming cut 1 base from V and 8 bases from J; bases unmatched to any gene: 9. This CDR3 has 16 residues. The CDR3 reads CASSLDRTGSREKLFF. The CDR3 DNA is TGTGCCAGCAGCTTAGACAGGACAGGGTCGCGGGAAAAACTGTTTTTT.

This chain links TRBV5-4 with TRBJ2-7; 10 bases align to TRBD1. Germline CDR1 and CDR2: SGHNT and YYREEE (reference sequence). The CDR3 is made up of 14 amino acids. Trimming cost V 4 bases and J 6 bases; bases outside gene matches: 7. The CDR3 region is CASSQDRGYGEQYF. As DNA, the CDR3 is TGTGCCAGCAGCCAGGACAGGGGGTATGGCGAGCAGTACTTC.

The chain uses TRBV13 and TRBJ2-1; possible D gene TRBD2, 5 bases. Germline values: CDR1 PRHDT, CDR2 FYEKMQ (reference sequence). V lost 5 bases and J 3 bases, leaving 8 bases between the germline ends. This CDR3 comprises 13 residues. The CDR3 spells CASSPRDYNEQFF. The CDR3 DNA reads as TGTGCCAGCAGCCCGAGGGACTACAATGAGCAGTTCTTC.

In its sample, this clone was seen a few times. J is TRBJ2-1 and V is TRBV30; tentatively, D is TRBD1 (5 bases). This CDR3 spans 12 amino acids. Trimming took off 2 bases at V and 3 bases at J, with 5 bases between the two ends. Per germline, CDR1 GTSNPN and CDR2 SVGIG (reference sequence). The CDR3 nucleotides read TGTGCCTGGAGTAGGGGCTACAATGAGCAGTTCTTC. Its translation is CAWSRGYNEQFF.

This chain links TRBV6-6 with TRBJ2-2, with TRBD2 matching over 7 bases. With 6 bases clipped from V and 3 bases from J, the junction kept 7 bases outside the gene matches. This CDR3 is built from 15 residues. From germline, CDR1 is MNHNY and CDR2 SVGAGI (reference sequence). The CDR3 is CASRLGGIDTGELFF. CDR3 nucleotides: TGTGCCAGCAGGTTGGGGGGGATCGACACCGGGGAGCTGTTTTTT.

This clone was detected a few times. The junction departs from the called germline gene at one end, perhaps through a read error. This rearrangement joins TRBV28 to TRBJ2-4, with TRBD2 matching 15 bases. Per germline, CDR1 MDHEN and CDR2 SYDVKM. CDR3 length equals 13 residues. CDR3 region: CASSAPSGLAGGF. CDR3 DNA: TGTGCCAGCAGCGCTCCTTCAGGACTAGCGGGAGGGTTC.

This chain joins TRBV7-2 and TRBJ1-5; D ambiguous. Germline values: CDR1 SGHTA, CDR2 FQGNSA. This CDR3 has 14 amino acids. Trimming took off 5 bases at V and 4 bases at J, with 12 bases between the two ends. The DNA of the CDR3 is TGTGCCAGCAGCCGACCTGGCGGGAATCAGCCCCAGCATTTT. The encoded protein is CASSRPGGNQPQHF.

This clone occurred a few times. The chain couples TRBV7-2 to TRBJ2-5, with 9 positions matching TRBD2. V lost 5 bases, J lost 1 base, and 2 bases stayed unmatched. In germline, CDR1 is SGHTA, CDR2 FQGNSA. The CDR3 loop spans 14 amino acids. The CDR3 bases are TGTGCCAGCAGCCCTAGCGGGGTCCAAGAGACCCAGTACTTC. It translates to CASSPSGVQETQYF.